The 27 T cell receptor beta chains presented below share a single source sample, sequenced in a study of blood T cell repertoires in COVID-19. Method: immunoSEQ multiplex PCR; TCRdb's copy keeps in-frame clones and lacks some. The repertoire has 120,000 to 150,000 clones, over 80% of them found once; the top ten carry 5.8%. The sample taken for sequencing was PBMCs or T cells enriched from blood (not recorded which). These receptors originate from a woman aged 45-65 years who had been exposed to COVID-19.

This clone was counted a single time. The chain's CDR3 is CASSKPGRGRDEQFF. Written as DNA, the CDR3 is TGTGCCAGCAGCAAACCGGGGAGAGGTCGGGATGAGCAGTTCTTC. The J gene is TRBJ2-1, the V gene TRBV9; TRBD2 might be the D (5 bases). This CDR3 spans 15 amino acids. CDR1 SGDLS and CDR2 YYNGEE come from the germline V gene. V was pared by 4 bases and J by 8 bases, with 19 bases between.

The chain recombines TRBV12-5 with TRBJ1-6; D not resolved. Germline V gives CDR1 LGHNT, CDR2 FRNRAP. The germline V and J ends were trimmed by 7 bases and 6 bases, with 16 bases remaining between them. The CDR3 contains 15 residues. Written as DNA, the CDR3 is TGTGCTAGTGCCCCGTCACCGGGAACTAATTCACCCCTCCACTTT. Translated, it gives CASAPSPGTNSPLHF.

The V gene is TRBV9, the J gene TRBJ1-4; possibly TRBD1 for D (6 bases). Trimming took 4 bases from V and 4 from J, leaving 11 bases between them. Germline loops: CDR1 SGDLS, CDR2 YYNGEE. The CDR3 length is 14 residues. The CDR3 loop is CASSPTGFNEKLFF. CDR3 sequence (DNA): TGTGCCAGCAGCCCAACAGGGTTTAATGAAAAACTGTTTTTT.

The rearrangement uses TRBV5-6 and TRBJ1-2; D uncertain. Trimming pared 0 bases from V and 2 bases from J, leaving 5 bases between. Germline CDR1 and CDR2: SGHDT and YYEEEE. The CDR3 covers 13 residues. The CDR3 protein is CASSLDMNYGYTF. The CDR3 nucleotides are TGTGCCAGCAGCTTGGATATGAACTATGGCTACACCTTC.

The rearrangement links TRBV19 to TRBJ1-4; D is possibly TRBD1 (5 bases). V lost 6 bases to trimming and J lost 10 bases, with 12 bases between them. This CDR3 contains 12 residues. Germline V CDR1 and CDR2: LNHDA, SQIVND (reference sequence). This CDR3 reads CASSTTGIKLFF. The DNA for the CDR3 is TGTGCCAGTAGCACTACAGGAATAAAACTGTTTTTT.

As DNA, the CDR3 is TGTGCCAGCAGCCAAGGGCTACGGACAGGCTACGAGCAGTACTTC. Protein sequence: CASSQGLRTGYEQYF. The chain uses TRBV3-1 (or the pseudogene TRBV3-2) and TRBJ2-7, with 7 bases aligning to TRBD1. Germline assignment: CDR1 LGHDT and CDR2 YNNKEL (reference sequence). CDR3 length equals 15 residues. Trimming took 1 base from V and 3 from J; bases not matched to a gene: 6.

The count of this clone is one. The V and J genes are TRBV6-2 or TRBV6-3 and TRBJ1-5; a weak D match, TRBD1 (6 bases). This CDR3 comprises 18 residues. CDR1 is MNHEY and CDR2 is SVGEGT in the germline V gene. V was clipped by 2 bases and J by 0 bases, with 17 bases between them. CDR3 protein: CASSYPTGGIYSNQPQHF. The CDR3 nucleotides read TGTGCCAGCAGTTACCCGACAGGTGGGATTTATAGCAATCAGCCCCAGCATTTT.

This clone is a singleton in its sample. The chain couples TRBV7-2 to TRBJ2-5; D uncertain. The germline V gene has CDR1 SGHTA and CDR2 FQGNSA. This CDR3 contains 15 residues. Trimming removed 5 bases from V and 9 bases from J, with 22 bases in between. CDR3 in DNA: TGTGCCAGCAGCCCGGCAGGCTACCTGGCATTGGCCCAGTACTTC. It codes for CASSPAGYLALAQYF.

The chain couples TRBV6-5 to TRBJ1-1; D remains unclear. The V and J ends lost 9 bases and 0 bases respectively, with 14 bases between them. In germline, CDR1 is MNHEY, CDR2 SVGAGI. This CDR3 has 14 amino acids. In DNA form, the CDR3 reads TGTGCCAGTACCAGCGGGAGACTGAACACTGAAGCTTTCTTT. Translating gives CASTSGRLNTEAFF.

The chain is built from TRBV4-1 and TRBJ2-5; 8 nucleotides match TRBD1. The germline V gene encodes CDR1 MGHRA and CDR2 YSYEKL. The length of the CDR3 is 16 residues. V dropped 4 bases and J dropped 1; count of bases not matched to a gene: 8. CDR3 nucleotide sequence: TGCGCCAGCAGCCGACCGACAGGGGAGGCCCAAGAGACCCAGTACTTC. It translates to CASSRPTGEAQETQYF.

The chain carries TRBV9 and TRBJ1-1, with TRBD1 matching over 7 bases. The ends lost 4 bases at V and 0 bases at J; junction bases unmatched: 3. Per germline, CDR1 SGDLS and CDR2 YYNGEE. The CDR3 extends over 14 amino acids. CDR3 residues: CASSSGTVNTEAFF. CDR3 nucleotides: TGTGCCAGCAGCTCCGGGACAGTGAACACTGAAGCTTTCTTT.

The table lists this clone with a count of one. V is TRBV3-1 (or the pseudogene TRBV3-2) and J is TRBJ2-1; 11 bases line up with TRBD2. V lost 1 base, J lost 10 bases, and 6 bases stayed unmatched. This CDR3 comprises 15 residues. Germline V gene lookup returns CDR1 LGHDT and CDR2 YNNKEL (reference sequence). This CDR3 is CASSQGWTSGPEQFF. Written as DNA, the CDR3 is TGTGCCAGCAGCCAAGGGTGGACTAGCGGGCCGGAGCAGTTCTTC.

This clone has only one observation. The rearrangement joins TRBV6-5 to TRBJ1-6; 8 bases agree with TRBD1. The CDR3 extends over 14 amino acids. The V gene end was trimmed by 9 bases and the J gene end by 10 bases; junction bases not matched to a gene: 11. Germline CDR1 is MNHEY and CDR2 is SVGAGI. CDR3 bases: TGTGCCAGTCGGGGAACAGGGGGAAACTCACCCCTCCACTTT. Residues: CASRGTGGNSPLHF.

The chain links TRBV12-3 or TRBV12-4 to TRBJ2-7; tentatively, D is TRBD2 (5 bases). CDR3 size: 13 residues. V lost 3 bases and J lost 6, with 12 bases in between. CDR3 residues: CASSFIIRGEQYF. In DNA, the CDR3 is TGTGCCAGCAGTTTTATCATCCGGGGCGAGCAGTACTTC.

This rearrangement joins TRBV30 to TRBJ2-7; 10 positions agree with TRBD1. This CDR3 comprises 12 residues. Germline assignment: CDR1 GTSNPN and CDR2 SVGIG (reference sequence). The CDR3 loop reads CASGQGGDEQYF. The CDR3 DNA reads TGTGCTTCAGGACAGGGGGGAGACGAGCAGTACTTC.

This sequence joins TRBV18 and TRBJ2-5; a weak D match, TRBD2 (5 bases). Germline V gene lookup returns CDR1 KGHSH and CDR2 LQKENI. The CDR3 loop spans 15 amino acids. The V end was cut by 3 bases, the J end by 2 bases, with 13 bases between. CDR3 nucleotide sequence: TGTGCCAGCTCACCCCTTTTTGCGGGTCAAGAGACCCAGTACTTC. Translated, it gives CASSPLFAGQETQYF.

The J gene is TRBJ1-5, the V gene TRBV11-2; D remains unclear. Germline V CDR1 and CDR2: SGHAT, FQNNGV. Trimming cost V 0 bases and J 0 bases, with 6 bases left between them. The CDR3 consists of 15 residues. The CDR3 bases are TGTGCCAGCAGCTTAGATCGAGCTAGCAATCAGCCCCAGCATTTT. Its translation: CASSLDRASNQPQHF.

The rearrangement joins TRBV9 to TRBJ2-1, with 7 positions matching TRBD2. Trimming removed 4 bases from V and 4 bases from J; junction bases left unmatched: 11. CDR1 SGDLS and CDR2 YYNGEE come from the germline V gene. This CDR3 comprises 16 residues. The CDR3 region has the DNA TGTGCCAGCAGCCCCCGGGGGGTTCCAGCTTACAATGAGCAGTTCTTC. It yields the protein CASSPRGVPAYNEQFF. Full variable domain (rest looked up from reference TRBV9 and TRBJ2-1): DSGVTQTPKHLITATGQRVTLRCSPRSGDLSVYWYQQSLDQGLQFLIQYYNGEERAKGNILERFSAQQFPDLHSELNLSSLELGDSALYFCASSPRGVPAYNEQFFGPGTRLTVL.

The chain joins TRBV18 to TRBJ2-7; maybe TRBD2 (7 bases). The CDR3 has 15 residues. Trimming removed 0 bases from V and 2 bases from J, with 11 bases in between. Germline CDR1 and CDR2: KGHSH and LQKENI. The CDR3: CASSPPGRGAYEQYF. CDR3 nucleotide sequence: TGTGCCAGCTCACCACCGGGGAGGGGGGCCTACGAGCAGTACTTC.

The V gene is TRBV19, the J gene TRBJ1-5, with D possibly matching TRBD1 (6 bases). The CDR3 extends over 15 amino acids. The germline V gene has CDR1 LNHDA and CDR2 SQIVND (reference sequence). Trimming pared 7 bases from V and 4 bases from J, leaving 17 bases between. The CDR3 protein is CASNTPRGLNQPQHF. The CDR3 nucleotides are TGTGCCAGTAATACCCCCAGGGGATTAAATCAGCCCCAGCATTTT.

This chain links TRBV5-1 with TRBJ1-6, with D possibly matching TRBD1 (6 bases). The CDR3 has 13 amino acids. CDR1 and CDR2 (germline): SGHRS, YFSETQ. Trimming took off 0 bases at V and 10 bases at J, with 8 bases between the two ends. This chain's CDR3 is CASSLEGDSPLHF. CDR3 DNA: TGCGCCAGCAGCTTGGAGGGGGACTCACCCCTCCACTTT.

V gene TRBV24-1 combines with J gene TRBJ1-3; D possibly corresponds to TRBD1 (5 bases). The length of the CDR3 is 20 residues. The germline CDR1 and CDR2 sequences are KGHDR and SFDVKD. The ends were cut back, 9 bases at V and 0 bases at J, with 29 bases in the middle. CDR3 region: CATDITGRDSRPYSGNTIYF. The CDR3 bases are TGTGCCACCGATATTACAGGCCGGGACTCCAGACCTTACTCTGGAAACACCATATATTTT.

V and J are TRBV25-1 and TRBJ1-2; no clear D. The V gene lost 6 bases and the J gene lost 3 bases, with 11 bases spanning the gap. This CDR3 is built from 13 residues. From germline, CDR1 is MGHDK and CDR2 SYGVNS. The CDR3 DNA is TGTGCCAGCAGAAAGAGCGCAGACTATGGCTACACCTTC. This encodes CASRKSADYGYTF.

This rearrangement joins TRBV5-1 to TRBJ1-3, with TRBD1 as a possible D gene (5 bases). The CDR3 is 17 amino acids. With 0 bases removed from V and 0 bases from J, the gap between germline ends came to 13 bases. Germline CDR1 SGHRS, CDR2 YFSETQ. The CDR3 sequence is CASSLGVPGDSGNTIYF. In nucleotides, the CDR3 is TGCGCCAGCAGCTTGGGGGTCCCGGGGGACTCTGGAAACACCATATATTTT.

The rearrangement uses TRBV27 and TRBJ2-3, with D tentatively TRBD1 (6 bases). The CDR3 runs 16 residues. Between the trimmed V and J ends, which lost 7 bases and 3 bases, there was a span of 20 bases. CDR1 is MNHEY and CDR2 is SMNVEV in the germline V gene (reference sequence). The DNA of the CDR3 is TGTGCCAGCACGTCCGAGACAGGAAGGAGAACAGATACGCAGTATTTT. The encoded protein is CASTSETGRRTDTQYF.

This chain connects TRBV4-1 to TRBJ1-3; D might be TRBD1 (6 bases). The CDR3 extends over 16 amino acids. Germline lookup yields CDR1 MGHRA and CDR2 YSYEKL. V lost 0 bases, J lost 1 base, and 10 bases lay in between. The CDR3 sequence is CASSQEGGGSGNTIYF. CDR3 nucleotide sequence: TGCGCCAGCAGCCAAGAAGGGGGGGGTTCTGGAAACACCATATATTTT.

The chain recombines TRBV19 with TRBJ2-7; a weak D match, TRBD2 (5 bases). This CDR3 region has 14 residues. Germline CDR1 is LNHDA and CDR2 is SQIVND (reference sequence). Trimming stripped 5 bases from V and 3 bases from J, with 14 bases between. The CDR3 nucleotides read TGTGCCAGTAGTTCGGCTAGCTGGGGCTACGAGCAGTACTTC. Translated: CASSSASWGYEQYF.